This T cell receptor (beta chain) was recorded in a study of cytomegalovirus exposure and HLA in healthy donors. Study-level points and caveats: An analysis done earlier found most TCR beta V segments productive about 87% or about 30% of the time. Common viral pathogens seemed to be connected with several of the most significant clusters, according to a later analysis. There were approximately 150 TCR beta chains listed as cytomegalovirus-associated.

As regards this clone: Its antigen is undetermined.

Germline V CDR1 and CDR2: ENHRY, SYGVKD. V was clipped by 2 bases and J by 2 bases; unmatched bases: 3. This CDR3 is built from 15 residues. PCR involved 60 Vbeta and 13 Jbeta primers. Per the original data handling: Later reanalysis found 80 million or so unique TCR beta chains, around 10 million of them shared. Sequenced by immunoSEQ multiplex PCR; TCRdb stores in-frame clones only, minus some. D and trimming were read from the DNA, whereas the V and J calls and clone size are those reported in that table. The sample has roughly 100,000 clones, over 9% seen once. Sequencing input: PBMCs. The origin of this receptor is a man aged 40-50 years in good health and CMV-seropositive. The chain combines TRBV10-3 with TRBJ2-3; TRBD2 matches at 8 bases. CDR3: CAISETSGSTDTQYF. The DNA of the CDR3 is TGTGCCATCAGTGAGACTAGCGGCTCCACAGATACGCAGTATTTT.